This T cell receptor (beta chain) was profiled in a study of spatial heterogeneity in lung cancer. About this clonotype itself: A library prepared for alpha chains yielded this beta chain as an off-target read; its size is of little meaning.

The germline CDR1 and CDR2 sequences are SGHTA and FQGNSA. V was cut by 1 base and J by 6 bases, with 17 bases left in between. The CDR3 totals 16 residues. The presence of a unique molecular identifier marked each TCR cDNA molecule. TCRdb reprocessed the 5' RACE reads via MiXCR and lists one record per CDR3 protein. The data show around 4,400 distinct CDR3 sequences, 34% seen once. The time point is: sample taken at primary tumor resection. Whole RNA, which was extracted from tumor, nontumor lung tissue or frozen PBMC, was sequenced without any cell sorting. This specimen consisted of PBMCs, obtained at surgery. The chain carries TRBV7-2 and TRBJ2-3; no clear D. This receptor was taken from a male donor with early-stage non-small cell lung cancer. CDR3: CASSLGLPHGADTQYF. The CDR3 DNA sequence: TGTGCCAGCAGCTTAGGACTTCCGCACGGAGCGGATACGCAGTATTTT.